A selection of T cell receptor beta chains follows, all from one sample in a study of chemoradiotherapy in HPV16-positive cancers. TCRdb's table, derived via immunoSEQ multiplex PCR, lists solely in-frame clones and lacks some. This sample yields approximately 28,000 clones, of which about nine tenths are seen a single time; 22% belongs to the top ten. The sample consisted of blood, taken from a patient who underwent chemoradiotherapy. The receptor source for this set is a human donor with HPV-associated anogenital cancer. Each CDR3 is given with its conserved first and last residue. A D gene is named only where the DNA matches it firmly. Clone size is given for some rows only: seen once, a few or many times, or a class if the clone is expanded.

DNA	CDR3	V	D	J	size
TGTGCCAGCAGCTTGGGTCCCCAGTCGGGCAATCAGCCCCAGCATTTT	CASSLGPQSGNQPQHF	TRBV5-5	-	TRBJ1-5	-
TGTGCCAGCAGTACAGGGAACTACGAGCAGTACTTC	CASSTGNYEQYF	TRBV2	-	TRBJ2-7	medium-sized
TGTGCCAGCAGCTCGGGGACTGCCTTCTATGGCTACACCTTC	CASSSGTAFYGYTF	TRBV7-2	-	TRBJ1-2	-
TGTGCCAGCAGCTTAGATAGCGGGGGGCGAAACAATGAGCAGTTCTTC	CASSLDSGGRNNEQFF	TRBV11-2	TRBD2	TRBJ2-1	-
TGTGCCAGCGGTAACAGGTATTTTAACACTGAAGCTTTCTTT	CASGNRYFNTEAFF	TRBV19	-	TRBJ1-1	-
TGTGCCAGCAGCGCGACTATTCCTGGCACCGGGGAGCTGTTTTTT	CASSATIPGTGELFF	TRBV14	-	TRBJ2-2	-
TGCGCCAGCAGTCATACAGGGCTCACTGAAGCTTTCTTT	CASSHTGLTEAFF	TRBV4-1	-	TRBJ1-1	-
TGTGCCAGCAGTGAGTTATGGGATAGGCCCAGGTGGTTCTTC	CASSELWDRPRWFF	TRBV6-1	-	TRBJ2-1	-
TGTGCCAGCAGTGAATTGGGGGGAGGCTATGGCTACACCTTC	CASSELGGGYGYTF	TRBV25-1	-	TRBJ1-2	-
TGCGCCAGCAGCGGCCAGACAGGTATCCAAGAGACCCAGTACTTC	CASSGQTGIQETQYF	TRBV5-1	-	TRBJ2-5	-
TGTGCCAGCAGCTACAGAGGGGGAGCTTTCTTT	CASSYRGGAFF	TRBV2	-	TRBJ1-1	-
TGTGCCAGCTCACCTTACCCGGGCCAGCGGGGTAATGAGCAGTTCTTC	CASSPYPGQRGNEQFF	TRBV18	TRBD2	TRBJ2-1	-
TGTGCCAGCAGTTACGACAGGGGGCCGTACGAGCAGTACTTC	CASSYDRGPYEQYF	TRBV6-5	TRBD1	TRBJ2-7	-
TGTGCCAGCAGTGTGGGGGCGGCTAGCACAGATACGCAGTATTTT	CASSVGAASTDTQYF	TRBV2	-	TRBJ2-3	-
TGTGCCAGCAGCTCAATACAGGGGGCAGGTGAGCAGTACTTC	CASSSIQGAGEQYF	TRBV11-2	TRBD1	TRBJ2-7	once
TGTGCCAGCAGCTTGGTGACAGGGGAGGCCAGTAACTTC	CASSLVTGEASNF	TRBV5-4	TRBD1	TRBJ1-2	once
TGTGCCAGCAGTTTAGGGGCGGGACAGACATATGGCTACACCTTC	CASSLGAGQTYGYTF	TRBV28	TRBD1	TRBJ1-2	-
TGTGCCAGCAGTCAAACCCCGGACAGGGGTCTCGAGCAGTACTTC	CASSQTPDRGLEQYF	TRBV27	TRBD1	TRBJ2-7	-
TGTGCCAGCTCACCTCCCCTCGGACTGGGTGAGCAGTACTTC	CASSPPLGLGEQYF	TRBV18	-	TRBJ2-7	-
TGTGCCAGCAGAAGACAGGGTCCCTACGAGCAGTACTTC	CASRRQGPYEQYF	TRBV28	TRBD1	TRBJ2-7	-
TGCAGTGCACAGGTAGCGAATGGCTACACCTTC	CSAQVANGYTF	TRBV20-1	-	TRBJ1-2	-
TGCGCCAGCAGCCCGGGACACTTAAACACCGGGGAGCTGTTTTTT	CASSPGHLNTGELFF	TRBV5-1	-	TRBJ2-2	-
TGCAGTGCCCTACTGGACCCTGGCTACACCTTC	CSALLDPGYTF	TRBV20-1	-	TRBJ1-2	-
TGTGCCAGCAGCCCGTCTCCTTCTAGCGGGAGGTACAATGAGCAGTTCTTC	CASSPSPSSGRYNEQFF	TRBV5-4	TRBD2	TRBJ2-1	-
TGCGCCAGCAGCCCTTTAGGGGTGCCCGCGTTCTTC	CASSPLGVPAFF	TRBV5-1	-	TRBJ2-1	-
TGTGCCAGCAGCCCATCCAATTCTAACTATGGCTACACCTTC	CASSPSNSNYGYTF	TRBV11-1	-	TRBJ1-2	-
TGTGCCAGCAGCTCCCAAGGGGGGGGCTCCGATGAAGCTTTCTTT	CASSSQGGGSDEAFF	TRBV7-9	-	TRBJ1-1	-
TGTGCCAGCAGCTTGGCCGGCTTGGGGCTAGGGAATGGCTACACCTTC	CASSLAGLGLGNGYTF	TRBV5-5	-	TRBJ1-2	-
TGTGCCAGCAGCACAATCGGACAGGGGCAAGAGACCCAGTACTTC	CASSTIGQGQETQYF	TRBV5-4	TRBD1	TRBJ2-5	-
TGTGCCAGCACAAACAACTTCGGTTCACCCCTCCACTTT	CASTNNFGSPLHF	TRBV6-6	-	TRBJ1-6	-
TGTGCCTGGAGGTCTTTTGACTACACAGATACGCAGTATTTT	CAWRSFDYTDTQYF	TRBV30	-	TRBJ2-3	-
TGTGCCAGCTCACCCCGTTTCTTAGGGGACGGGACCTACGAGCAGTACTTC	CASSPRFLGDGTYEQYF	TRBV18	-	TRBJ2-7	-
TGCGCCAGCAGCCAAGAGAAGGCAGGGGGGAACACCGGGGAGCTGTTTTTT	CASSQEKAGGNTGELFF	TRBV4-1	TRBD1	TRBJ2-2	-
TGTGCCAGCAGCCCTGGACAGGGGGAGAATTCACCCCTCCACTTT	CASSPGQGENSPLHF	TRBV7-2	TRBD1	TRBJ1-6	-
TGTGCCAGCAGAAAGGGAGGCGCGAACACCGGGGAGCTGTTTTTT	CASRKGGANTGELFF	TRBV28	-	TRBJ2-2	-
TGTGCCAGCAGCGGCCCGGTTGCCATCTCTGGAAACACCATATATTTT	CASSGPVAISGNTIYF	TRBV5-6	-	TRBJ1-3	-
TGTGCTAGCAGCTTAGCAGGGACAGCGGAGACCCAGTACTTC	CASSLAGTAETQYF	TRBV7-7	TRBD1	TRBJ2-5	-
TGTGCCAGCAGCCCGAGTCAGGGCTCTCACACTGAAGCTTTCTTT	CASSPSQGSHTEAFF	TRBV7-6	-	TRBJ1-1	-
TGTGCCAGCAGCTACCCGGGGCGGCTGTACGAGCAGTACTTC	CASSYPGRLYEQYF	TRBV11-2	-	TRBJ2-7	-
TGTGCCAGCAGCTTAGGCGACAGGGAGAATCAGCCCCAGCATTTT	CASSLGDRENQPQHF	TRBV7-9	TRBD1	TRBJ1-5	-
TGTGCCAGCAGCTCCTCGGTACAGGGGGTCAACGAGCAGTACTTC	CASSSSVQGVNEQYF	TRBV7-9	TRBD1	TRBJ2-7	-
TGTGCCAGCAGTTTACCTAATACAGGGAGTGACTATGGCTACACCTTC	CASSLPNTGSDYGYTF	TRBV6-6	-	TRBJ1-2	-
TGTGCCAGCAGCTTAGAGGCAGTCTCCTACGAGCAGTACTTC	CASSLEAVSYEQYF	TRBV7-6	-	TRBJ2-7	-
TGTGCCAGCACCTTAGATCGACAGATCTACACCTTC	CASTLDRQIYTF	TRBV7-9	-	TRBJ1-2	-
TGTGCCAGCAGCCTCTGGACAGGGACGGGTGAAGCTTTCTTT	CASSLWTGTGEAFF	TRBV11-2	TRBD1	TRBJ1-1	-
TGCGCCAGCAGTTACAATGAGAGGGTGCCCACTGAAGCTTTCTTT	CASSYNERVPTEAFF	TRBV23-1	-	TRBJ1-1	-
TGTGCCAGCAGTCCGGACAGATACTATGGCTACACCTTC	CASSPDRYYGYTF	TRBV28	-	TRBJ1-2	-
TGTGCCAGCAGTTTAAAGGGGGCTTGGGGCAATCAGCCCCAGCATTTT	CASSLKGAWGNQPQHF	TRBV27	TRBD1	TRBJ1-5	-
TGTGCCAGCAGTTTGGCGGGATTTTACCAAGAGACCCAGTACTTC	CASSLAGFYQETQYF	TRBV27	-	TRBJ2-5	-
TGTGCCAGCTCCACGCTCTCGACTAGCGAATACGAGCAGTACTTC	CASSTLSTSEYEQYF	TRBV18	TRBD2	TRBJ2-7	-
TGCAGCGTCGATGGGACAGCCCCTAGCACAGATACGCAGTATTTT	CSVDGTAPSTDTQYF	TRBV29-1	TRBD1	TRBJ2-3	-